This T cell receptor (beta chain) was captured by sequencing in a study of T-cell memory formation after mild COVID-19. The overall study: The two donors had largely donor-specific TCR clusters. Whole-study results and caveats: Detection of some responders pre-infection suggested pre-existing cross-reactive memory T cells participated.

Points on this clonotype: Antigen unknown.

After 5'RACE with constant-segment primers, TCR alpha and TCR beta cDNA libraries carrying sample barcodes and UMIs were obtained. TCRdb redid the calling of the 5' RACE reads with MiXCR, one entry per CDR3 protein. This table has tens of thousands of distinct CDR3 sequences, roughly 7.2% appearing once. Sequencing input: PBMCs or a T cell subset sorted from them (not recorded which). The clonotype comes from an adult who had mild COVID-19 (a few samples of this study predate the infection). Cell type and time point are not known.

CDR3 protein: CASSLASTSTKNIQYF. CDR3 nucleotide sequence: TGTGCCAGCTCGCTTGCGTCCACTAGCACCAAAAACATTCAGTACTTC. This sequence joins TRBV18 and TRBJ2-4, with a possible D match to TRBD2 (6 bases). Germline CDR1 KGHSH, CDR2 LQKENI. The ends were cut back, 6 bases at V and 2 bases at J, with 17 bases in the middle. The CDR3 sequence is 16 residues long.